The rows below give T cell receptor beta chains drawn from one sample of a study of Tregs in tolerant kidney transplant recipients. Profiling relied on immunoSEQ multiplex PCR, and the TCRdb table lists in-frame clones only, not all of them. The sample yields roughly 250,000 clones, about 80% seen once. Sample: CD4+ T cells from blood. These receptors were collected from a human donor in good health. CDR3s include the opening cysteine and the closing phenylalanine or tryptophan. A D gene is named only where the DNA matches it firmly. Not all rows give a size; the values are once, few, many and, for expanded clones, a class.

cdr3_aa	cdr3_nt	clone_size	j_call	d_call	v_call
CASSMEAGGYYNEQFF	TGTGCCAGTAGTATGGAAGCGGGGGGCTATTACAATGAACAGTTCTTC	-	TRBJ2-1	TRBD2	TRBV19
CATSRDLGNTEAFF	TGTGCCACCAGCAGAGATCTCGGGAACACTGAAGCTTTCTTT	-	TRBJ1-1	-	TRBV15
CASSRDRSSYNEQFF	TGTGCCAGCAGTCGGGACAGGAGCTCCTACAATGAGCAGTTCTTC	-	TRBJ2-1	TRBD1	TRBV7-9
CASSLDANTEAFF	TGCGCCAGCAGCTTGGACGCGAACACTGAAGCTTTCTTT	-	TRBJ1-1	-	TRBV5-1
CASSETSSTGRAFF	TGTGCCAGCAGTGAGACTTCTTCGACAGGGCGGGCTTTCTTT	-	TRBJ1-1	TRBD1	TRBV2
CASSSGGRDTEAFF	TGTGCCAGCAGTAGTGGGGGGAGGGACACTGAAGCTTTCTTT	-	TRBJ1-1	-	TRBV7-8
CASSILAVNTGELFF	TGTGCCAGTAGTATACTAGCGGTAAACACCGGGGAGCTGTTTTTT	-	TRBJ2-2	TRBD2	TRBV19
CASSRSVGQTNTEAFF	TGCGCCAGCAGTCGGTCGGTGGGACAGACAAACACTGAAGCTTTCTTT	-	TRBJ1-1	TRBD1	TRBV10-2
CASSIDGNTEAFF	TGTGCCAGCAGCATCGACGGGAACACTGAAGCTTTCTTT	few	TRBJ1-1	-	TRBV7-3
CASSPRDQTYEQYF	TGTGCCAGTAGTCCCCGGGACCAGACCTACGAGCAGTACTTC	-	TRBJ2-7	-	TRBV19
CASTLFGKSVDGYTF	TGCGCCAGCACCCTTTTCGGGAAATCGGTAGATGGCTACACCTTC	few	TRBJ1-2	-	TRBV5-1
CSVGTSSYEQYF	TGCAGCGTTGGTACCAGCTCCTACGAGCAGTACTTC	once	TRBJ2-7	-	TRBV29-1
CASSSPGNNQPQHF	TGTGCCAGCAGTTCCCCAGGCAACAATCAGCCCCAGCATTTT	-	TRBJ1-5	-	TRBV27
CASRDSSGGLAKNIQYF	TGTGCCAGCAGGGACTCTAGCGGGGGGCTAGCCAAAAACATTCAGTACTTC	-	TRBJ2-4	TRBD2	TRBV4-2
CASKAGPANTGELFF	TGTGCCAGCAAAGCGGGGCCCGCGAACACCGGGGAGCTGTTTTTT	-	TRBJ2-2	TRBD2	TRBV6-5
CASSLQGAWGYTF	TGTGCCAGCAGCTTACAGGGGGCATGGGGCTACACCTTC	-	TRBJ1-2	TRBD1	TRBV11-2
CASSADKNTEAFF	TGTGCCAGCTCCGCAGACAAGAACACTGAAGCTTTCTTT	-	TRBJ1-1	-	TRBV2
CASSRTDAYNEQFF	TGTGCCAGCAGCCGGACGGATGCCTACAATGAGCAGTTCTTC	-	TRBJ2-1	-	TRBV7-2
CASTLLRGPQETQYF	TGTGCCAGCACTCTACTGAGGGGACCCCAAGAGACCCAGTACTTC	-	TRBJ2-5	-	TRBV6-5
CAWMLGQGIYEQYF	TGTGCCTGGATGCTGGGACAGGGCATTTACGAGCAGTACTTC	-	TRBJ2-7	TRBD1	TRBV30
CASSDRDRRTVIEAFF	TGTGCCAGCAGCGATCGGGACAGGAGGACCGTAATTGAAGCTTTCTTT	-	TRBJ1-1	TRBD1	TRBV7-8
CASGWGRLAGAANTGELFF	TGTGCTAGTGGTTGGGGGCGACTAGCGGGGGCCGCGAACACCGGGGAGCTGTTTTTT	-	TRBJ2-2	TRBD2	TRBV12-5
CASSPRGQILGGYTF	TGTGCCAGCAGCCCCCGCGGACAGATCCTCGGAGGCTACACCTTC	-	TRBJ1-2	-	TRBV9
CASSLSSGQYNEQFF	TGTGCCAGCAGCTTATCTTCGGGGCAGTACAATGAGCAGTTCTTC	-	TRBJ2-1	-	TRBV11-1
CARSLTVDTDTQYF	TGTGCCAGAAGCTTAACAGTGGACACAGATACGCAGTATTTT	-	TRBJ2-3	-	TRBV5-3
CASSLFGVADTQYF	TGTGCCAGCAGCTTGTTCGGGGTGGCAGATACGCAGTATTTT	-	TRBJ2-3	-	TRBV5-5
CASSLTGPNQPQHF	TGTGCCAGCAGCTTAACCGGGCCCAATCAGCCCCAGCATTTT	-	TRBJ1-5	-	TRBV7-2
CATSRGAAVGEQYF	TGTGCCACCAGCAGAGGGGCGGCGGTTGGCGAGCAGTACTTC	-	TRBJ2-7	-	TRBV15
CAWSVGTDPFSGNTIYF	TGTGCCTGGAGTGTGGGGACAGACCCCTTCTCTGGAAACACCATATATTTT	-	TRBJ1-3	TRBD1	TRBV30
CASSARQGLWSEKLFF	TGTGCCAGTAGTGCCAGACAGGGCCTATGGAGTGAAAAACTGTTTTTT	-	TRBJ1-4	TRBD1	TRBV19
CAIRTADWKRDTDTQYF	TGTGCCATTAGGACGGCGGACTGGAAGAGGGACACAGATACGCAGTATTTT	-	TRBJ2-3	-	TRBV6-4
CSVSGTGNTGELFF	TGCAGCGTATCCGGGACAGGCAACACCGGGGAGCTGTTTTTT	once	TRBJ2-2	TRBD1	TRBV29-1
CASSPGQGASFTEAFF	TGTGCCAGCAGCCCGGGACAGGGGGCGAGTTTCACTGAAGCTTTCTTT	-	TRBJ1-1	TRBD1	TRBV13
CASSMDRNQPQHF	TGTGCCAGCAGCATGGACAGGAATCAGCCCCAGCATTTT	-	TRBJ1-5	TRBD1	TRBV27